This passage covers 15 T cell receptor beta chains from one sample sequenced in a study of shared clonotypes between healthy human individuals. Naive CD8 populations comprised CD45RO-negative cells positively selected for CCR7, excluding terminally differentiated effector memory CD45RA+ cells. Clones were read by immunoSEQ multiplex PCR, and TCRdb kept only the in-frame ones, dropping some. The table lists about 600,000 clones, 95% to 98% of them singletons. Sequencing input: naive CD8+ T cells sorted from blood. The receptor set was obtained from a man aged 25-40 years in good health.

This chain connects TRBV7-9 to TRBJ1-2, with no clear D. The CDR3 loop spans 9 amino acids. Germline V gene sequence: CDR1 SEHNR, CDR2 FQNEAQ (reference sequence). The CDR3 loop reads CILGEGYTF. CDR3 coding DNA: TGTATCCTGGGAGAAGGCTACACCTTC. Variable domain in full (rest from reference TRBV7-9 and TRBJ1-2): DTGVSQNPRHKITKRGQNVTFRCDPISEHNRLYWYRQTLGQGPEFLTYFQNEAQLEKSRLLSDRFSAERPKGSFSTLEIQRTEQGDSAMYLCILGEGYTFGSGTRLTVV.

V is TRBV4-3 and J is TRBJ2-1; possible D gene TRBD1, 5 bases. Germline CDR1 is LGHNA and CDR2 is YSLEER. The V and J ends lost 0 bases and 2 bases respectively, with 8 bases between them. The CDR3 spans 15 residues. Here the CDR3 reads CASSQDTGTYNEQFF. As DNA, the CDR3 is TGCGCCAGCAGCCAAGATACAGGAACCTACAATGAGCAGTTCTTC.

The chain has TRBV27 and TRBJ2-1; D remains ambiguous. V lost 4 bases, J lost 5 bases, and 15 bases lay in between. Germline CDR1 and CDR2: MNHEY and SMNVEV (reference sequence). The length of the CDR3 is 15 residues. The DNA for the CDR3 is TGTGCCAGCAGTTCCGTCTTTGGCGTCGACAATGAGCAGTTCTTC. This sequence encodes CASSSVFGVDNEQFF.

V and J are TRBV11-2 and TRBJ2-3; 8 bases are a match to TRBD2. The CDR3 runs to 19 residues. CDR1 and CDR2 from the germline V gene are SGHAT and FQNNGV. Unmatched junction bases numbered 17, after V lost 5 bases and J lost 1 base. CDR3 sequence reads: CASSPGGSGTNLGTDTQYF. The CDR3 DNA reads TGTGCCAGCAGCCCCGGGGGTAGCGGGACAAATCTTGGCACAGATACGCAGTATTTT.

The CDR3 DNA sequence: TGCAGCGTTGAACCTTTAGCGACCCAAGAGACCCAGTACTTC. Amino acid sequence: CSVEPLATQETQYF. V gene TRBV29-1 combines with J gene TRBJ2-5; tentative D call: TRBD2 (5 bases). The V and J ends lost 2 bases and 1 base respectively, with 11 bases between them. The CDR3 loop spans 14 amino acids. Germline V gene lookup returns CDR1 SQVTM and CDR2 ANQGSEA.

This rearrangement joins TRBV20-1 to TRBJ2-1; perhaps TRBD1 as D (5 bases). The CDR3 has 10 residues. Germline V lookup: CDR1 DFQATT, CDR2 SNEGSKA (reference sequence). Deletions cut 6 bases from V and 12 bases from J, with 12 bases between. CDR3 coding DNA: TGCAGTGCCATTGGGGCAGGGCAGTTCTTC. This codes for CSAIGAGQFF.

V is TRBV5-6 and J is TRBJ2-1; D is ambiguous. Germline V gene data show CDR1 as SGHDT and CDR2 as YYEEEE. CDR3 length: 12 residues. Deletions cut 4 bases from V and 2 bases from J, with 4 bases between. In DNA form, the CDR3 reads TGTGCCAGCAGCGCGGCCTACAATGAGCAGTTCTTC. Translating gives CASSAAYNEQFF.

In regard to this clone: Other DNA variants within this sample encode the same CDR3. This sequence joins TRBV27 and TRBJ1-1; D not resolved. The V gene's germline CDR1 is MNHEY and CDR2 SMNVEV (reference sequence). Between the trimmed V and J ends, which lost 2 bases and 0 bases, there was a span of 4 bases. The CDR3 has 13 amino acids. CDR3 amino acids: CASSLSLNTEAFF. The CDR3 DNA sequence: TGTGCCAGCAGTTTAAGCCTGAACACTGAAGCTTTCTTT.

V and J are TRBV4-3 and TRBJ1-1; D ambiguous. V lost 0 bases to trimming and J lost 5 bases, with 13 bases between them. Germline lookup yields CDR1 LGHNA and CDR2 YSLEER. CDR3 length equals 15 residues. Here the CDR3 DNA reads TGCGCCAGCAGCCAAGATAGCGGATCGGGTACTGAAGCTTTCTTT. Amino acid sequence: CASSQDSGSGTEAFF.

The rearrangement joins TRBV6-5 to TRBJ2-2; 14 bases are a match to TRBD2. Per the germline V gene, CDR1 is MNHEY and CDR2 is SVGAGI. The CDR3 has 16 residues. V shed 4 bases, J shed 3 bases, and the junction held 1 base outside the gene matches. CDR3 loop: CASSWGLAGDTGELFF. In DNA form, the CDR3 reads TGTGCCAGCAGTTGGGGACTAGCGGGGGACACCGGGGAGCTGTTTTTT.

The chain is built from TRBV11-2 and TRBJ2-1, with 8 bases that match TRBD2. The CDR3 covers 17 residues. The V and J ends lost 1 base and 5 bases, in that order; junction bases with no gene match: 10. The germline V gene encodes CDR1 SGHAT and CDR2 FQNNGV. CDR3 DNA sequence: TGTGCCAGCAGCTTAGGGAAAGCGGGAGAGGCCCACAATGAGCAGTTCTTC. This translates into CASSLGKAGEAHNEQFF. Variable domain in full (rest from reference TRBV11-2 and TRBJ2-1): EAGVAQSPRYKIIEKRQSVAFWCNPISGHATLYWYQQILGQGPKLLIQFQNNGVVDDSQLPKDRFSAERLKGVDSTLKIQPAKLEDSAVYLCASSLGKAGEAHNEQFFGPGTRLTVL.

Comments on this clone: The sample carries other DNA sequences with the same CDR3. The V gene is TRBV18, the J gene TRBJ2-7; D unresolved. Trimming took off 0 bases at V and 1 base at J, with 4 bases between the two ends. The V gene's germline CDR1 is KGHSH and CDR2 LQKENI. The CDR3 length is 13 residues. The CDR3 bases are TGTGCCAGCTCACCACCGGGTTCCTACGAGCAGTACTTC. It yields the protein CASSPPGSYEQYF.

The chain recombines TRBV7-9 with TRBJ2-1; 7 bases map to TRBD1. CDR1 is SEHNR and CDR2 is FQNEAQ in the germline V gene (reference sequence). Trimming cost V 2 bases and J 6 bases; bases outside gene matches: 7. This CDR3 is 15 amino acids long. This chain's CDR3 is CASSLRQGVGNEQFF. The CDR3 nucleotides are TGTGCCAGCAGCTTACGGCAGGGGGTTGGCAATGAGCAGTTCTTC.

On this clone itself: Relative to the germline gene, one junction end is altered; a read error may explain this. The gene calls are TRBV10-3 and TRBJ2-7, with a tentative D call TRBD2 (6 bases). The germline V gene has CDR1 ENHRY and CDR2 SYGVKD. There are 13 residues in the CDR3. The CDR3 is CAIRGLLGNGQHF. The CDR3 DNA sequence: TGTGCCATCAGGGGACTCCTGGGGAACGGGCAGCACTTC.

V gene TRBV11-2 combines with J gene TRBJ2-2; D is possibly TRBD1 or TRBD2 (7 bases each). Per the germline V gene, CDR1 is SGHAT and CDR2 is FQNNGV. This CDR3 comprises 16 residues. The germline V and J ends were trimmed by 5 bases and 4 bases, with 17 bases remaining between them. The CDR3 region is CASSPGGDGPTGELFF. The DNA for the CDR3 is TGTGCCAGCAGCCCAGGGGGGGACGGACCCACCGGGGAGCTGTTTTTT.